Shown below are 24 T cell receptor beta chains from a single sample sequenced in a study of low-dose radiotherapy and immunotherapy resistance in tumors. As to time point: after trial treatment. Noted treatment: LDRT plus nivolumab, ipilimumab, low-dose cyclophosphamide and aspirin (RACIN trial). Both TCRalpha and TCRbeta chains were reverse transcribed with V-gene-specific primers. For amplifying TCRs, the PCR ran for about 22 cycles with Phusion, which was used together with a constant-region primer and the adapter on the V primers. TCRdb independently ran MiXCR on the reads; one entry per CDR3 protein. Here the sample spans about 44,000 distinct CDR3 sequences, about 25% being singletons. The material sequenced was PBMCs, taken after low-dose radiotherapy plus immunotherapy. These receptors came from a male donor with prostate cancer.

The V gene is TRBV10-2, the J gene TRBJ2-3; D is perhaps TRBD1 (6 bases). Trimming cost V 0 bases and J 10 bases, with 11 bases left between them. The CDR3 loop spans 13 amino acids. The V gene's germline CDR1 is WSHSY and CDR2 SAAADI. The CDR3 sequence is CASSESGSGAQYF. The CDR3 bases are TGCGCCAGCAGTGAGTCCGGGTCAGGGGCGCAGTATTTT.

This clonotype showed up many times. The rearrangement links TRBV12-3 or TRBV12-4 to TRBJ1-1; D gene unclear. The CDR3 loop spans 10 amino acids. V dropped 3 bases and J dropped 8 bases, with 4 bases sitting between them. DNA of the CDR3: TGTGCCAGCAGTTTGGGGGAAGCTTTCTTT. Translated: CASSLGEAFF.

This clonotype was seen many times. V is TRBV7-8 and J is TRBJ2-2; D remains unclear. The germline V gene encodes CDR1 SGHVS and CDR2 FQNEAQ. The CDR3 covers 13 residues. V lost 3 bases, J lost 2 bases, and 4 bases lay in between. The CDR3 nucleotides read TGTGCCAGCAGCTTCGCTAACACCGGGGAGCTGTTTTTT. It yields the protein CASSFANTGELFF.

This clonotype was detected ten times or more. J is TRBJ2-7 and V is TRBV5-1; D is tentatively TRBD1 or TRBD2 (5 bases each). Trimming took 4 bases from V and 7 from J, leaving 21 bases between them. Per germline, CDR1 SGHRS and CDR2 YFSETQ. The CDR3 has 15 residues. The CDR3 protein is CASSASGTGMGEQYF. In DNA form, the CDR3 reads TGCGCCAGCAGCGCATCCGGGACGGGGATGGGGGAGCAGTACTTC.

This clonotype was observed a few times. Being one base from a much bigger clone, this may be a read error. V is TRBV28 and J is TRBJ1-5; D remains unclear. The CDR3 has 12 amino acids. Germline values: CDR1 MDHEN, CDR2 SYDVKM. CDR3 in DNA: TGTGCCAACAGTACCCTCAATCAGCCCCAGCATTTT. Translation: CANSTLNQPQHF.

The CDR3 DNA reads TGTGCCAGCAGCCAAGACTTGCTTGAGACCCTCCACTTT. This codes for CASSQDLLETLHF. The V call is TRBV14, the J call TRBJ1-6; D gene unclear. Trimming took off 0 bases at V and 14 bases at J, with 11 bases between the two ends. Per the germline V gene, CDR1 is SGHDN and CDR2 is FVKESK. The CDR3 consists of 13 residues.

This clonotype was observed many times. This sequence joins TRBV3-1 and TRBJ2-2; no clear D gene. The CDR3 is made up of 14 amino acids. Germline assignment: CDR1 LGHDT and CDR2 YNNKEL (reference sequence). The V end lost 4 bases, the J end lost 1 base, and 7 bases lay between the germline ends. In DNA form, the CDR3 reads TGTGCCAGCAGCCGGAAGGTGAACACCGGGGAGCTGTTTTTT. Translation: CASSRKVNTGELFF.

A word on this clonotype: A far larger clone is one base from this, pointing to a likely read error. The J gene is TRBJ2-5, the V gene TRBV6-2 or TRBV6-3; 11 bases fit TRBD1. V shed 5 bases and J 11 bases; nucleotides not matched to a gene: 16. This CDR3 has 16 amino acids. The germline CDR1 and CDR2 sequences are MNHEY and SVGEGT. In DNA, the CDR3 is TGTGCCAGCAGTGCGGGACAGGGGGGGACCTACAATGAGCAGTACTTC. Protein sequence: CASSAGQGGTYNEQYF.

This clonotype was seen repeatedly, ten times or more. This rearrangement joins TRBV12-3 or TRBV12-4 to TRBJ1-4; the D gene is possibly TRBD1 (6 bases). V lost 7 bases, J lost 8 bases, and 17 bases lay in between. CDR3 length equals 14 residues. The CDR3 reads CASNSGTPGEKLFF. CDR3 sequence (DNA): TGTGCCAGCAACTCCGGGACACCCGGGGAAAAACTGTTTTTT.

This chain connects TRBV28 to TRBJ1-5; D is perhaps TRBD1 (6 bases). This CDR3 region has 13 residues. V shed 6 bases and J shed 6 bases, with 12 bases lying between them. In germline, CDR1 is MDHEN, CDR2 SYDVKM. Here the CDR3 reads CASRVQGTQPQHF. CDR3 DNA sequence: TGTGCCAGCAGGGTACAGGGAACTCAGCCCCAGCATTTT.

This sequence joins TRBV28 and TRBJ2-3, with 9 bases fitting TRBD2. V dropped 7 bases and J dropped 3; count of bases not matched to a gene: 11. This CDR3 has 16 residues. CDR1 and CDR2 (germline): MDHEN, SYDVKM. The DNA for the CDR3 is TGTGCCAGCACCCTCGGAGGAGCGGGGGGAACAGATACGCAGTATTTT. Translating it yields CASTLGGAGGTDTQYF.

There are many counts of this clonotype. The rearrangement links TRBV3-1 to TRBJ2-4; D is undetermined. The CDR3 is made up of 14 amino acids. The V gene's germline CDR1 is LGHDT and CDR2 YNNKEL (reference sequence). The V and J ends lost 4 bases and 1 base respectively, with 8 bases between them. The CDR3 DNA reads TGTGCCAGCAGCCTGAGTCCGGCCAAAAACATTCAGTACTTC. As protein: CASSLSPAKNIQYF.

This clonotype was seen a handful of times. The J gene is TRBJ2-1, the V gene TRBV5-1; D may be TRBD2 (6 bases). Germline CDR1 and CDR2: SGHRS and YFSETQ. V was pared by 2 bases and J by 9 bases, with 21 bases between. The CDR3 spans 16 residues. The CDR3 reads CASSLISSGGTREQFF. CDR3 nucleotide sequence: TGCGCCAGCAGCTTAATCTCCAGCGGAGGGACTCGTGAGCAGTTCTTC.

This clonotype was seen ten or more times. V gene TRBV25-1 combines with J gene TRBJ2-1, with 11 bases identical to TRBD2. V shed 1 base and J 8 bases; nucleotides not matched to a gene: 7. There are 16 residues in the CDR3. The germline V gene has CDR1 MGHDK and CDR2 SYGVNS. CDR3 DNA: TGTGCCAGCAGTGAATCGACTAGCGGGACGAGGGATGAGCAGTTCTTC. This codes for CASSESTSGTRDEQFF.

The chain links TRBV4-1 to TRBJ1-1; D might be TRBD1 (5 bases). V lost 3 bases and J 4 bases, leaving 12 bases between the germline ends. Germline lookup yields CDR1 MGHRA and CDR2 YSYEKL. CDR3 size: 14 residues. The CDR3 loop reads CASSQLRGSTEAFF. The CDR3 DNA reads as TGCGCCAGCAGCCAGTTACGGGGCAGCACTGAAGCTTTCTTT.

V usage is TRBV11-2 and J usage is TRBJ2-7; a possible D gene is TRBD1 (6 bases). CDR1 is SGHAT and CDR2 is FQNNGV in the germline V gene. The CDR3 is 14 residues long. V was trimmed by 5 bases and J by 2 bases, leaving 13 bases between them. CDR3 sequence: CASSRERTAYEQYF. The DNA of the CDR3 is TGTGCCAGCAGCCGCGAGAGGACAGCCTACGAGCAGTACTTC.

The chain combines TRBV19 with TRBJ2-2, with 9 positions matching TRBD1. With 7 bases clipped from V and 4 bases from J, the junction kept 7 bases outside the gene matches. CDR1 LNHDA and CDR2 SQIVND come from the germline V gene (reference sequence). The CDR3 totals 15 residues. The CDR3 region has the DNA TGTGCCAGTACCTCAGACAGGGGGATCACCGGGGAGCTGTTTTTT. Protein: CASTSDRGITGELFF.

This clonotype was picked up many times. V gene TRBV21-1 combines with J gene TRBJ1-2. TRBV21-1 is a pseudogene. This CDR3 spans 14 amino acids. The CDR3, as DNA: TGTGCCAGCAGCATTCAAGACTCACTCTATGGCTACACCTTC. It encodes CASSIQDSLYGYTF.

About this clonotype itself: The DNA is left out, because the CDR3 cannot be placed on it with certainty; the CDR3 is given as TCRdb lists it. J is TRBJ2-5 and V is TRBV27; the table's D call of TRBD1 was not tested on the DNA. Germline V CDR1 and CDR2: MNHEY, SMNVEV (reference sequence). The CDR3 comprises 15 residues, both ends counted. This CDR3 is CASSSSTGIQETQYF.

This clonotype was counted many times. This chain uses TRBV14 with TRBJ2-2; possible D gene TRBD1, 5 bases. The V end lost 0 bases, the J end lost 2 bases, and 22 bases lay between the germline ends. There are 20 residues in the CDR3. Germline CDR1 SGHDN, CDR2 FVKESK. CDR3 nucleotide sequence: TGTGCCAGCAGCCAAGATTTCCGACAGAGGAAGGGCCCTAACACCGGGGAGCTGTTTTTT. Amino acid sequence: CASSQDFRQRKGPNTGELFF.

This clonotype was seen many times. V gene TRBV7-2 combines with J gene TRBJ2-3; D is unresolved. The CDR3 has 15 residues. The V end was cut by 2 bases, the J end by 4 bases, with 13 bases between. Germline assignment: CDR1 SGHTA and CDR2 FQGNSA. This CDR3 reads CASSLSGSRADTQYF. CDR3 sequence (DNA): TGTGCCAGCAGCTTATCGGGTAGTCGGGCAGATACGCAGTATTTT.

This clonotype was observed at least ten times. CDR3 loop: CASSYGGPYNEQFF. In DNA form, the CDR3 reads TGTGCCAGCAGTTACGGGGGGCCCTACAATGAGCAGTTCTTC. The chain carries TRBV7-2 and TRBJ2-1; possible D gene TRBD2, 7 bases. Germline V CDR1 and CDR2: SGHTA, FQGNSA. The ends were cut back, 6 bases at V and 2 bases at J, with 11 bases in the middle. The CDR3 is made up of 14 amino acids.

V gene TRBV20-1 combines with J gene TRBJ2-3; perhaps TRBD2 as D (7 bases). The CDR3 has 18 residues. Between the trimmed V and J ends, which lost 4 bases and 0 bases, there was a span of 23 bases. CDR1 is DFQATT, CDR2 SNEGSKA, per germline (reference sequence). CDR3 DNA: TGCAGTGCTAACGTGGGGGGGGGCGGATATACTAGCACAGATACGCAGTATTTT. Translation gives CSANVGGGGYTSTDTQYF.

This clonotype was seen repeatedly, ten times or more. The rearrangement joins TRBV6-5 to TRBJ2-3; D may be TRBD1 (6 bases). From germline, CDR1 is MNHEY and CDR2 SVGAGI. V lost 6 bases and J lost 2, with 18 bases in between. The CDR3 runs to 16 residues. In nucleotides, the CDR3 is TGTGCCAGCAGCCCCGCGCAGGGGATAAACACAGATACGCAGTATTTT. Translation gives CASSPAQGINTDTQYF.